A selection of T cell receptor beta chains follows, all from one sample in a study of CD8 T cells in Susac syndrome. In TCRdb, the immunoSEQ multiplex PCR reads were re-called with MiXCR into one record per CDR3 protein. The sample holds about 66,000 distinct CDR3 sequences, 94% seen once. Sequenced: CD8+ T cells from PBMCs. The receptors originated from a human donor with multiple sclerosis. Each CDR3 is given with its conserved first and last residue. The D gene is left open where the match is weak. The size entry is marked missing in some rows and otherwise reads once, few, many or a size class.

j_gene | len | v_gene | d_gene | abundance | CDR3aa | CDR3nt
TRBJ2-5 | 14 | TRBV7-9 | . | . | CASSLATVQETQYF | TGTGCCAGCAGCTTAGCGACAGTCCAAGAGACCCAGTACTTC
TRBJ2-1 | 16 | TRBV7-9 | TRBD1 | . | CASSPYTGGAYNEQFF | TGTGCCAGCAGTCCTTATACAGGGGGCGCCTACAATGAGCAGTTCTTC
TRBJ2-7 | 14 | TRBV9 | . | . | CASSVDTNSYEQYF | TGTGCCAGCAGCGTAGATACTAACTCCTACGAGCAGTACTTC
TRBJ2-7 | 12 | TRBV13 | . | once | CASSLTSNEQYF | TGTGCCAGCAGCTTAACTAGTAACGAGCAGTACTTC
TRBJ1-5 | 14 | TRBV20-1 | . | . | CSARDPGNYQPQHF | TGCAGTGCTAGAGATCCAGGTAACTATCAGCCCCAGCATTTT
TRBJ2-7 | 16 | TRBV27 | TRBD1 | . | CASSFVPTGDSYEQYF | TGTGCCAGCAGTTTCGTGCCGACAGGGGACTCCTACGAGCAGTACTTC
TRBJ2-1 | 12 | TRBV3-1 | . | few | CASSQGYNEQFF | TGTGCCAGCAGCCAGGGGTACAATGAGCAGTTCTTC
TRBJ2-7 | 14 | TRBV7-9 | TRBD2 | . | CASSLSGSVYEQYF | TGTGCCAGCAGCCTTAGCGGGAGTGTATACGAGCAGTACTTC
TRBJ2-1 | 12 | TRBV19 | . | once | CATSLIENEQFF | TGTGCCACCTCCCTAATCGAGAATGAGCAGTTCTTC
TRBJ2-1 | 15 | TRBV20-1 | TRBD1 | . | CSATTDRGPYNEQFF | TGCAGTGCTACGACGGACAGGGGGCCCTACAATGAGCAGTTCTTC
TRBJ2-5 | 13 | TRBV19 | . | . | CASSIATQETQYF | TGTGCCAGTAGTATAGCCACTCAAGAGACCCAGTACTTC
TRBJ2-7 | 15 | TRBV15 | . | . | CATSTDRNPGYEQYF | TGTGCCACCAGCACTGACAGGAATCCCGGCTACGAGCAGTACTTC
TRBJ2-7 | 13 | TRBV19 | TRBD1 | . | CASSPGTGAEQYF | TGTGCCAGTAGCCCCGGGACAGGGGCCGAGCAGTACTTC
TRBJ2-2 | 15 | TRBV9 | . | . | CASSQGVQGTGELFF | TGTGCCAGCAGCCAAGGGGTACAGGGTACCGGGGAGCTGTTTTTT
TRBJ2-1 | 14 | TRBV24-1 | . | . | CATSDLSNLNEQFF | TGTGCCACCAGTGATCTTTCCAACCTTAATGAGCAGTTCTTC
TRBJ2-7 | 15 | TRBV7-9 | . | few | CASSLGGGASYEQYF | TGTGCCAGCAGCTTAGGGGGGGGCGCGTCCTACGAGCAGTACTTC